Described below is a single TCR beta chain sequence and its context. Single viable CD3+CD4+CD8-CD45RO+ cells were sorted as the memory CD4+ T cells. Serostatus was set by detecting CMV pp150, pp28, p38, p52 IgG. V was clipped by 6 bases and J by 3 bases, with 11 bases between them. Germline V gene data show CDR1 as MNHNY and CDR2 as SVGAGI (reference sequence). The CDR3 has 14 amino acids. The sample comes from a study of memory CD4+ T cells and cytomegalovirus serostatus. In the original workflow: Out-of-frame sequences were removed, leaving about 2,300,000 distinct TCRbeta sequences. Measured with immunoSEQ multiplex PCR; TCRdb has only the in-frame clones, and not every one. From that table come the V and J calls and clone size; the DNA was used to work out D and trimming. Counted here are tens of thousands of clones, about 73% occurring once; the ten biggest clones make up roughly 0.61%.

The gene calls are TRBV6-6 and TRBJ1-4; D call uncertain. The sample taken for sequencing was memory CD4+ T cells from blood. This receptor was taken from an adult in good health and CMV-seronegative. The CDR3 loop reads CASRLHGANEKLFF. The CDR3 DNA follows: TGTGCCAGCAGACTGCATGGGGCTAATGAAAAACTGTTTTTT.